The 11 T cell receptor beta chains reported below all come from one sample, sequenced in a study of shared clonotypes between healthy human individuals. This table comes from immunoSEQ multiplex PCR, and its TCRdb copy is limited to in-frame clones, with some not included. This table has a few million clones, approximately 92% appearing once. Terminally differentiated effector memory CD45RA+ cells were excluded by CCR7 positive selection of CD45RO-negative cells. Material for sequencing was naive CD8+ T cells from PBMCs. All receptors come from a man younger than 35 in good health. Some clones in this sample may be carry-over from other donors' samples.

The table lists this clone with a few counts. The V gene is TRBV20-1, the J gene TRBJ1-1, with D unresolved. The V and J ends lost 6 bases and 7 bases respectively, with 9 bases between them. This CDR3 comprises 10 residues. CDR1 DFQATT and CDR2 SNEGSKA come from the germline V gene (reference sequence). The CDR3, as DNA: TGCAGTGCCCAGTATTTTGAAGCTTTCTTT. This translates into CSAQYFEAFF.

This chain joins TRBV2 and TRBJ2-7; no firm D call. V lost 0 bases and J lost 4, with 7 bases in between. Germline V CDR1 and CDR2: SNHLY, FYNNEI. This CDR3 spans 13 amino acids. CDR3 loop: CASSEARRYEQYF. The CDR3 nucleotides read TGTGCCAGCAGTGAAGCTAGGCGTTACGAGCAGTACTTC.

This clone was picked up one time. The chain recombines TRBV9 with TRBJ2-6, with no clear D. CDR1 and CDR2 (germline): SGDLS, YYNGEE. V shed 1 base and J shed 0 bases, with 5 bases lying between them. The CDR3 runs 15 residues. CDR3 sequence: CASSVLDSGANVLTF. The CDR3 nucleotides are TGTGCCAGCAGCGTATTGGACTCTGGGGCCAACGTCCTGACTTTC.

This chain connects TRBV20-1 to TRBJ2-1, with no clear D. V lost 5 bases and J lost 4, with 6 bases in between. Per germline, CDR1 DFQATT and CDR2 SNEGSKA (reference sequence). This CDR3 spans 11 amino acids. The CDR3 is CSAPKYNEQFF. CDR3 sequence (DNA): TGCAGTGCTCCCAAATACAATGAGCAGTTCTTC.

The rearrangement joins TRBV30 to TRBJ1-5, with D possibly matching TRBD1 (5 bases). CDR3 length equals 13 residues. The ends were cut back, 1 base at V and 5 bases at J, with 9 bases in the middle. Germline values: CDR1 GTSNPN, CDR2 SVGIG (reference sequence). The CDR3 coding sequence is TGTGCCTGGAGTGAGGGAGGGGATCAGCCCCAGCATTTT. Its translation is CAWSEGGDQPQHF.

V and J are TRBV28 and TRBJ2-1; 9 positions match TRBD1. In germline, CDR1 is MDHEN, CDR2 SYDVKM. The CDR3 consists of 14 residues. V was pared by 3 bases and J by 5 bases, with 2 bases of the junction left unmatched. In DNA form, the CDR3 reads TGTGCCAGCAGTTTGGGACAGGGAAACAATGAGCAGTTCTTC. Translation gives CASSLGQGNNEQFF.

The rearrangement joins TRBV11-2 to TRBJ2-1; 8 bases align to TRBD1. The J segment lost 6 bases and the V segment lost 4 bases, leaving 11 bases of the junction unmatched. Germline V gives CDR1 SGHAT, CDR2 FQNNGV. The CDR3 consists of 16 residues. Here the CDR3 reads CASSSNRGKIGNEQFF. The CDR3 DNA is TGTGCCAGCAGCTCAAACAGGGGGAAAATAGGCAATGAGCAGTTCTTC.

CDR3 amino acids: CATYFNEQYF. DNA for the CDR3: TGTGCCACCTACTTTAACGAGCAGTACTTC. This chain connects TRBV28 to TRBJ2-7; D gene unclear. Germline V lookup: CDR1 MDHEN, CDR2 SYDVKM. Deletions cut 10 bases from V and 5 bases from J, with 9 bases between. CDR3 size: 10 residues.

The J gene is TRBJ2-1, the V gene TRBV10-2, with D possibly TRBD2 on 5 matching bases. CDR1 is WSHSY and CDR2 is SAAADI in the germline V gene. The CDR3 totals 15 residues. V shed 6 bases and J shed 0 bases, with 12 bases lying between them. CDR3 in amino acids: CASRDSLSSYNEQFF. The CDR3 DNA reads TGCGCCAGCAGGGACTCCCTTAGCTCCTACAATGAGCAGTTCTTC.

The chain combines TRBV13 with TRBJ2-7; D gene unclear. This CDR3 is 12 amino acids long. Germline values: CDR1 PRHDT, CDR2 FYEKMQ (reference sequence). V lost 5 bases and J lost 4, with 9 bases in between. CDR3 protein: CASSLPTYEQYF. The CDR3 DNA sequence: TGTGCCAGCAGCCTACCCACTTACGAGCAGTACTTC. Supplemented by reference TRBV13 and TRBJ2-7, the full variable domain reads AAGVIQSPRHLIKEKRETATLKCYPIPRHDTVYWYQQGPGQDPQFLISFYEKMQSDKGSIPDRFSAQQFSDYHSELNMSSLELGDSALYFCASSLPTYEQYFGPGTRLTVT.

The V call is TRBV30, the J call TRBJ2-7; 7 bases line up with TRBD1. Germline lookup yields CDR1 GTSNPN and CDR2 SVGIG (reference sequence). J was trimmed by 3 bases and V by 2 bases; bases with no gene match: 7. The CDR3 contains 14 residues. The DNA of the CDR3 is TGTGCCTGGAGTAAAGACAGGGAGCTCTACGAGCAGTACTTC. This gives the protein CAWSKDRELYEQYF. Full variable domain (missing parts from reference TRBV30 and TRBJ2-7): SQTIHQWPATLVQPVGSPLSLECTVEGTSNPNLYWYRQAAGRGLQLLFYSVGIGQISSEVPQNLSASRPQDRQFILSSKKLLLSDSGFYLCAWSKDRELYEQYFGPGTRLTVT.